This TCR beta chain is from a study of graft-versus-host responses after intestinal transplantation. About the study: Those transplanted obtained multivisceral, liver-intestinal, or isolated intestinal grafts.

Generated by immunoSEQ multiplex PCR, the TCRdb table keeps only in-frame clones and is missing some. The sample holds about 88,000 clones, under 90% seen once. On this clone itself: Its antigen remains unidentified.

The CDR3 consists of 15 residues. Points from the study as a whole: Individuals who had graft-donor T cell macrochimerism had allografts that showed high graft-versus-host to host-versus-graft clonal ratios.

The sequence derives from a human donor who received an intestinal transplant. This chain joins TRBV21-1 and TRBJ2-7; the D call of TRBD2 is as the table states it, not checked on the DNA. TRBV21-1 is a pseudogene. This material consisted of unstimulated CD4+ T cells sorted from spleen or lymph node cells, taken before intestinal transplant. The CDR3 DNA sequence: TGTGCCAGCAGCAATGGGGGGGGCCTGTCCTACGAGCAGTACTTC. Its translation is CASSNGGGLSYEQYF.